Presented here are 18 T cell receptor beta chains from one specimen sequenced in a study of vaccination effects on CD4 cells after COVID-19. Libraries were prepared by immunoSEQ multiplex PCR; TCRdb keeps only in-frame clonotypes and omits some of them. The sample consists of 50,000 or so clones, approximately 70% of them appearing once. At the end of around eleven days of culture, CD4+ T cells were isolated. These receptors lack a known antigen. This specimen consisted of CD4+ T cells from PBMCs cultured without peptide, obtained before COVID-19 vaccination. Receptor source: a human donor who received a COVID-19 vaccine.

V usage is TRBV24-1 and J usage is TRBJ1-5, with D hard to call. This CDR3 has 16 amino acids. The ends were cut back, 3 bases at V and 2 bases at J, with 13 bases in the middle. The germline V gene encodes CDR1 KGHDR and CDR2 SFDVKD. CDR3 loop: CATSDGWSEGNQPQHF. CDR3 DNA: TGTGCCACCAGTGATGGGTGGTCAGAGGGCAATCAGCCCCAGCATTTT.

The chain recombines TRBV1 with TRBJ2-1; the D call of TRBD2 is as the table states it, not checked on the DNA. TRBV1 is classified as a pseudogene. CDR3 length equals 16 residues. CDR3 protein: CTSSRSGRCPYNEQFF. CDR3 DNA: TGCACCAGCAGCCGGAGCGGGAGGTGCCCCTACAATGAGCAGTTCTTC.

The chain employs TRBV5-1 and TRBJ1-5; 9 nucleotides agree with TRBD1. The germline CDR1 and CDR2 sequences are SGHRS and YFSETQ. V shed 3 bases and J 8 bases; nucleotides not matched to a gene: 12. This CDR3 has 16 residues. This chain's CDR3 is CASSSRGPGQGEPQHF. The CDR3 region has the DNA TGCGCCAGCAGCTCTAGGGGTCCGGGACAGGGCGAGCCCCAGCATTTT.

V usage is TRBV11-2 and J usage is TRBJ2-4; D is uncertain. Germline V gives CDR1 SGHAT, CDR2 FQNNGV. Deletions cut 1 base from V and 4 bases from J, with 11 bases between. The CDR3 runs to 15 residues. CDR3 nucleotides: TGTGCCAGCAGCTTAGTAGAGAGCCTAAAAAACATTCAGTACTTC. Its translation: CASSLVESLKNIQYF.

The rearrangement links TRBV7-2 to TRBJ1-1; D is uncertain. The CDR3 spans 11 residues. Trimming stripped 4 bases from V and 3 bases from J, with 3 bases between. Germline V CDR1 and CDR2: SGHTA, FQGNSA. The CDR3 spells CASSSYTEAFF. The CDR3 bases are TGTGCCAGCAGCTCCTACACTGAAGCTTTCTTT.

The sample holds one count of this clone. This rearrangement joins TRBV7-8 to TRBJ1-5; D gene uncertain. The germline CDR1 and CDR2 sequences are SGHVS and FQNEAQ. The CDR3 has 14 residues. The germline V and J ends were trimmed by 1 base and 5 bases, with 9 bases remaining between them. CDR3 region: CASSLVRTYQPQHF. The CDR3 coding sequence is TGTGCCAGCAGCTTAGTGAGGACCTATCAGCCCCAGCATTTT.

The chain joins TRBV7-9 to TRBJ2-1; 10 bases are a match to TRBD2. Trimming removed 5 bases from V and 6 bases from J; junction bases left unmatched: 13. Germline V CDR1 and CDR2: SEHNR, FQNEAQ (reference sequence). This CDR3 has 17 amino acids. Here the CDR3 reads CASSLGAGGPLFNEQFF. The CDR3 nucleotides are TGTGCCAGCAGCCTTGGAGCGGGAGGGCCCCTATTCAATGAGCAGTTCTTC.

The chain has TRBV7-9 and TRBJ1-2, with D perhaps TRBD1 (5 bases). The CDR3 extends over 16 amino acids. V was cut by 3 bases and J by 4 bases, with 18 bases left in between. Germline V gene lookup returns CDR1 SEHNR and CDR2 FQNEAQ (reference sequence). CDR3: CASSLAGGEGPYGYTF. The CDR3 DNA sequence: TGTGCCAGCAGCTTGGCGGGGGGGGAAGGCCCCTATGGCTACACCTTC.

This clone is labeled as medium-sized. The CDR3 region is CASSPRPASYNEQFF. The CDR3 nucleotides are TGTGCCAGCAGCCCGCGCCCAGCGTCCTACAATGAGCAGTTCTTC. The chain uses TRBV9 and TRBJ2-1; D is unresolved. Germline V gene data show CDR1 as SGDLS and CDR2 as YYNGEE. The length of the CDR3 is 15 residues. Trimming stripped 4 bases from V and 1 base from J, with 12 bases between.

The CDR3 nucleotides are TGCAGTGCTAGTTATCGAGGGAACTATGGCTACACCTTC. It translates to CSASYRGNYGYTF. The V gene is TRBV20-1, the J gene TRBJ1-2; D gene uncertain. V was pared by 3 bases and J by 2 bases, with 10 bases between. Germline CDR1 and CDR2: DFQATT and SNEGSKA (reference sequence). The CDR3 is 13 residues long.

The chain carries TRBV2 and TRBJ2-7; D tentatively reads TRBD1 or TRBD2 (5 bases each). The V end was cut by 7 bases, the J end by 4 bases, with 17 bases between. The germline CDR1 and CDR2 sequences are SNHLY and FYNNEI. The CDR3 runs 14 residues. CDR3 in DNA: TGTGCCAGCACCGCCGGGACGAAGCTGTACGAGCAGTACTTC. Amino acids: CASTAGTKLYEQYF.

The chain links TRBV27 to TRBJ2-3; TRBD2 agrees at 13 bases. The CDR3 covers 16 residues. The V gene end was trimmed by 6 bases and the J gene end by 4 bases; junction bases not matched to a gene: 7. The V gene's germline CDR1 is MNHEY and CDR2 SMNVEV (reference sequence). CDR3 in amino acids: CASRRTSGSIADTQYF. For the CDR3, the DNA is TGTGCCAGCAGGAGGACTAGCGGGAGTATTGCAGATACGCAGTATTTT.

V usage is TRBV12-5 and J usage is TRBJ1-5; 7 bases are a match to TRBD1. Germline values: CDR1 LGHNT, CDR2 FRNRAP. This CDR3 is built from 13 residues. V gave up 6 bases and J gave up 7 bases; unmatched junction bases: 6. CDR3 DNA: TGTGCTAGTGGCCCGACAGGGAGCCAGCCCCAGCATTTT. It translates to CASGPTGSQPQHF.

The chain combines TRBV18 with TRBJ2-3; 12 nucleotides align to TRBD2. Germline CDR1 and CDR2: KGHSH and LQKENI. After removal of 4 bases from V and 1 base from J, the junction contained 6 bases not matched to a gene. This CDR3 is 17 amino acids long. DNA for the CDR3: TGTGCCAGCTCACGACGACGGACTAGCGGGGGCACAGATACGCAGTATTTT. This gives the protein CASSRRRTSGGTDTQYF.

This chain joins TRBV4-3 and TRBJ2-3, with unresolved D. Trimming removed 0 bases at V and 2 bases at J, with 6 bases between. Germline assignment: CDR1 LGHNA and CDR2 YSLEER. CDR3 length: 14 amino acids. DNA for the CDR3: TGCGCCAGCAGCCAAGACGTCCACACAGATACGCAGTATTTT. Translating gives CASSQDVHTDTQYF.

The chain has TRBV7-3 and TRBJ2-5; 11 nucleotides align to TRBD2. Germline loops: CDR1 SGHTA, CDR2 FQGTGA. The junction had 1 base not matched to a gene; V was cut back by 2 bases and J by 2 bases. CDR3 length: 15 amino acids. CDR3 amino acids: CASSLASGGQETQYF. CDR3 coding DNA: TGTGCCAGCAGCTTAGCTAGCGGGGGGCAAGAGACCCAGTACTTC.

The J gene is TRBJ1-1, the V gene TRBV11-2; no reliable D call. Germline loops: CDR1 SGHAT, CDR2 FQNNGV. V was cut by 5 bases and J by 11 bases, with 15 bases left in between. CDR3 size: 12 residues. DNA for the CDR3: TGTGCCAGCAGCCCGAGACCCCAATGGGCTTTCTTT. This gives the protein CASSPRPQWAFF.

The chain uses TRBV18 and TRBJ1-5; 9 positions agree with TRBD1. The V gene's germline CDR1 is KGHSH and CDR2 LQKENI. This CDR3 contains 15 residues. The J segment lost 5 bases and the V segment lost 3 bases, leaving 5 bases of the junction unmatched. This chain's CDR3 is CASSPGQGAHQPQHF. The CDR3 DNA reads TGTGCCAGCTCACCGGGACAGGGTGCTCATCAGCCCCAGCATTTT.